A selection of T cell receptor beta chains follows, all from one sample in a study of radiation and T cells in renal cell carcinoma. Clones were sequenced by immunoSEQ multiplex PCR, and TCRdb holds only the in-frame ones, with some missing. The sample carries just over 150,000 clones, about nine tenths recorded once. The sample consisted of blood, taken from a patient whose treatment included radiotherapy and nephrectomy. These receptors came from a woman in her forties or fifties with renal cell carcinoma. CDR3s include the opening cysteine and the closing phenylalanine or tryptophan. D genes are given only for firm matches. The size of a clone is reported for some rows only, either as once, few or many, or as a class for expanded clones.

V	J	D	size	DNA	CDR3
TRBV7-9	TRBJ2-7	-	-	TGTGCCAGCAGCTTAGGGGCCCCGGGGTACGAGCAGTACTTC	CASSLGAPGYEQYF
TRBV15	TRBJ1-4	-	-	TGTGCCACCAGCAGATTTACCTTAGGTCGGATTGAAAAACTGTTTTTT	CATSRFTLGRIEKLFF
TRBV25-1	TRBJ2-1	TRBD1	once	TGTGCCAGCAGTTTGGACAGGGGATATTACAATGAGCAGTTCTTC	CASSLDRGYYNEQFF
TRBV6-5	TRBJ2-5	-	-	TGTGCCAGCAGTCCGGGGGCCCAAGAGACCCAGTACTTC	CASSPGAQETQYF
TRBV14	TRBJ2-3	TRBD1	once	TGTGCCAGCAGCCAGACACGGACAGGGTGGGACACAGATACGCAGTATTTT	CASSQTRTGWDTDTQYF
TRBV14	TRBJ1-2	-	-	TGTGCCAGCAGCCAAGACAGGTTCGGCTATGGCTACACCTTC	CASSQDRFGYGYTF
TRBV5-1	TRBJ2-2	TRBD2	-	TGCGCCAGCGCCGGACTAGCGGGGAATAATAAGGAAACCGGGGAGCTGTTTTTT	CASAGLAGNNKETGELFF
TRBV19	TRBJ1-1	TRBD1	once	TGTGCCAGTAGCCTGGGGACAGGGGCGAAAGCTTTCTTT	CASSLGTGAKAFF
TRBV5-1	TRBJ2-7	TRBD2	-	TGCGCCAGCACTTTTACTAGCGGGGGTTTATACGAGCAGTACTTC	CASTFTSGGLYEQYF
TRBV6-1	TRBJ1-5	-	-	TGTGCCAGCAGTGAACCAGGGAAGAGCAATCAGCCCCAGCATTTT	CASSEPGKSNQPQHF
TRBV5-1	TRBJ1-1	-	-	TGCGCCAGCAGCTTGGGGCCTCGGAACACTGAAGCTTTCTTT	CASSLGPRNTEAFF
TRBV19	TRBJ1-1	-	-	TGTGCCAGTAGCTTAACTCAGGGACCTGAAGCTTTCTTT	CASSLTQGPEAFF
TRBV5-5	TRBJ1-5	-	-	TGTGCCAGCAGCTTGTTGCCGGATAGCAATCAGCCCCAGCATTTT	CASSLLPDSNQPQHF
TRBV27	TRBJ1-2	-	-	TGTGCCAGCAGTTCTGGACGGGAACACACCTTC	CASSSGREHTF
TRBV9	TRBJ1-2	TRBD1	-	TGTGCCAACCGGGGGACAGATGTATCCAACTATGGCTACACCTTC	CANRGTDVSNYGYTF
TRBV7-9	TRBJ2-7	-	-	TGTGCCAGCAGCTTAGTCCCTTACGAGCAGTACTTC	CASSLVPYEQYF
TRBV9	TRBJ1-4	-	once	TGTGCCAGCAGCGAGAGGGGTAGACAGGAGGGGGATGAAAAACTGTTTTTT	CASSERGRQEGDEKLFF
TRBV9	TRBJ2-7	TRBD1	many	TGTGCCAGCAGCGGACAGGGGGCCTACGAGCAGTACTTC	CASSGQGAYEQYF
TRBV6-1	TRBJ2-1	-	-	TGTGCCAGCAGTGAAAGCTACGAGACTATTCCGTTCTTC	CASSESYETIPFF
TRBV6-1	TRBJ1-3	-	-	TGTGCCAGCAGTGTTACCGGGGACTCTGGAAACACCATATATTTT	CASSVTGDSGNTIYF
TRBV11-2	TRBJ2-5	-	-	TGTGCCAGCAGTAAGAGGGTCTTCCAAGAGACCCAGTACTTC	CASSKRVFQETQYF
TRBV11-2	TRBJ2-1	TRBD2	-	TGTGCCAGCAGCTCTATAGCGGGCCAATCCTACAATGAGCAGTTCTTC	CASSSIAGQSYNEQFF
TRBV5-6	TRBJ2-7	TRBD1	-	TGTGCCAGCAGGACAGGGGGCTCCTACGAGCAGTACTTC	CASRTGGSYEQYF
TRBV7-3	TRBJ1-6	TRBD1	-	TGTGCCAGCAGCTTAACCACAGGGGCGGAATCACCCCTCCACTTT	CASSLTTGAESPLHF
TRBV5-1	TRBJ2-4	-	-	TGCGCCAGCAGCCTCGGACTTGGAAACATTCAGTACTTC	CASSLGLGNIQYF
TRBV19	TRBJ1-2	-	-	TGTGCCAGTACTCCCGGAGGGGCCCCGGATGGCTACACCTTC	CASTPGGAPDGYTF
TRBV7-2	TRBJ2-1	-	-	TGTGCCAGCAGCTTGTCACAGGGTCGAGGGAATGAGCAGTTCTTC	CASSLSQGRGNEQFF
TRBV13	TRBJ2-7	TRBD2	once	TGTGCCAGCAGCTTAGAAGCGGGGGGGCGCGAGCAGTACTTC	CASSLEAGGREQYF
TRBV19	TRBJ1-2	-	-	TGTGCCAGTAGTCTAGCAGACGTTGTGGGATATGGCTACACCTTC	CASSLADVVGYGYTF
TRBV7-9	TRBJ1-5	-	-	TGTGCCAGCAGCCTCGGGACTCACGGTTATAGCAATCAGCCCCAGCATTTT	CASSLGTHGYSNQPQHF
TRBV7-2	TRBJ2-1	TRBD2	-	TGTGCCAGCAGCTTGGGAGCGGGGAGCTCCTACAATGAGCAGTTCTTC	CASSLGAGSSYNEQFF
TRBV12-5	TRBJ1-1	-	-	TGTGCTAGTGGCCCAGGGGCATACGGGGGGGGCACTGAAGCTTTCTTT	CASGPGAYGGGTEAFF
TRBV5-1	TRBJ2-2	TRBD2	-	TGCGCCAGCACCACTAGCGGGGGGCCCGGGGAGCTGTTTTTT	CASTTSGGPGELFF
TRBV5-1	TRBJ1-1	TRBD1	few	TGCGCCAGCAGCTTGGGTGACAGGGACACTGAAGCTTTCTTT	CASSLGDRDTEAFF
TRBV6-1	TRBJ2-2	-	-	TGTGCCAGCAGTGTGGGCGGTGGGACCGGGGAGCTGTTTTTT	CASSVGGGTGELFF
TRBV7-7	TRBJ2-7	TRBD2	-	TGTGCTAGCAGCCTATCTAGCGGGGGGGCCTACGAGCAGTACTTC	CASSLSSGGAYEQYF
TRBV10-3	TRBJ2-3	-	-	TGTGCCACCCAGGGGTTAACCCTTGGGACAGATACGCAGTATTTT	CATQGLTLGTDTQYF
TRBV5-5	TRBJ2-7	-	-	TGTGCCAGCAGCTTCCCGTCCAGCTCCTACGAGCAGTACTTC	CASSFPSSSYEQYF
TRBV6-1	TRBJ2-7	-	-	TGTGCCAGCAGTGAACTGGGTCCCTACGAGCAGTACTTC	CASSELGPYEQYF
TRBV6-6	TRBJ2-2	TRBD1	-	TGTGCCAGCAGTCCCCCCGGGGACAGGGGATCCGGGGAGCTGTTTTTT	CASSPPGDRGSGELFF